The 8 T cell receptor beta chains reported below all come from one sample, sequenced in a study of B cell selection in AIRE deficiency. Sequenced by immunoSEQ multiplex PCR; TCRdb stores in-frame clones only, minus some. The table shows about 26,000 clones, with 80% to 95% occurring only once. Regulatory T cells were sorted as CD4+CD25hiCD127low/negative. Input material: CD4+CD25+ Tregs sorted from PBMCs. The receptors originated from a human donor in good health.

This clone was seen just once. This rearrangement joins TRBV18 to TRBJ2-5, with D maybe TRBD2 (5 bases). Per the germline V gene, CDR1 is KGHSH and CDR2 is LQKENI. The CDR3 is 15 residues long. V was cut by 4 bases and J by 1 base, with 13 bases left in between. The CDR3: CASSLLTTLQETQYF. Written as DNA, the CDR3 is TGTGCCAGCTCACTATTGACTACTCTCCAAGAGACCCAGTACTTC.

CDR3 amino acids: CASSLRADTQYF. In DNA form, the CDR3 reads TGTGCCAGCAGCTTACGGGCAGATACGCAGTATTTT. The chain is built from TRBV11-1 and TRBJ2-3; no clear D gene. Trimming shortened V by 2 bases and J by 4 bases, and 4 bases separated the two germline ends. This CDR3 comprises 12 residues. In germline, CDR1 is SGHAT, CDR2 FQDESV (reference sequence). Combining the CDR3 with reference TRBV11-1 and TRBJ2-3 gives the whole variable domain EAEVAQSPRYKITEKSQAVAFWCDPISGHATLYWYRQILGQGPELLVQFQDESVVDDSQLPKDRFSAERLKGVDSTLKIQPAELGDSAMYLCASSLRADTQYFGPGTRLTVL.

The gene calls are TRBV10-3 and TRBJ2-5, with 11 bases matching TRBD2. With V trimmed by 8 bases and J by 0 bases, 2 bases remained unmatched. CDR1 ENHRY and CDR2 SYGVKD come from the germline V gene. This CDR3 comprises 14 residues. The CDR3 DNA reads TGTGCCATCGCGACTAGCGGGAACCAAGAGACCCAGTACTTC. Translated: CAIATSGNQETQYF.

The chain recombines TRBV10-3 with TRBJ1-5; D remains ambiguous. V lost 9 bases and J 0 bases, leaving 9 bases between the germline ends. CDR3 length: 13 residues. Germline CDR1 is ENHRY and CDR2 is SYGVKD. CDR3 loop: CAIKTDSNQPQHF. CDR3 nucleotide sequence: TGTGCCATTAAAACGGATAGCAATCAGCCCCAGCATTTT.

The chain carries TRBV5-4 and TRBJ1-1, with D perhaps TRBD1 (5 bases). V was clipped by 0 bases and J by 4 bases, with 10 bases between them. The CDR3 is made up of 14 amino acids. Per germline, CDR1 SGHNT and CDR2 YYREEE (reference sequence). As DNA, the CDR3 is TGTGCCAGCAGCTTGGCCAGGGTGAGCACTGAAGCTTTCTTT. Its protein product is CASSLARVSTEAFF.

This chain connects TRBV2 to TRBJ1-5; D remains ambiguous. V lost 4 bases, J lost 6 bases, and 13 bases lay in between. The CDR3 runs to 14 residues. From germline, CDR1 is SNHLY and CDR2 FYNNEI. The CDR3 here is CASSGTAPGQPQHF. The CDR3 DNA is TGTGCCAGCAGTGGGACGGCGCCGGGTCAGCCCCAGCATTTT.

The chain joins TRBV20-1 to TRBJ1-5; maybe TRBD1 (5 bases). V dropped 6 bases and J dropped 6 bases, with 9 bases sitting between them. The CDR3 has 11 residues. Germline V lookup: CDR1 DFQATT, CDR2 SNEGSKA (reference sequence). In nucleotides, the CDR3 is TGCAGTGCGGGGACGGTTCAGCCCCAGCATTTT. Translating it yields CSAGTVQPQHF.

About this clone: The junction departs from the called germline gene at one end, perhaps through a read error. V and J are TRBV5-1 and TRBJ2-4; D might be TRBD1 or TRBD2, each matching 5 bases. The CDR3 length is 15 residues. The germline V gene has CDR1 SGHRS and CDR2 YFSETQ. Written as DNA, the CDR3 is TGTGCCAGCAGCTTGGACGGAACTGGGGGTAACATTCAGTACTTC. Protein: CASSLDGTGGNIQYF.